The 26 T cell receptor beta chains below all came from one sample that was sequenced in a study of cytomegalovirus exposure and HLA in healthy donors (dated by TCRdb to 2016 to 2017). The receptor library was made with the immunoSEQ multiplex PCR assay. A mixture of 60 forward primers for TCR Vbeta segments and 13 reverse primers for TCR Jbeta segments was used in the multiplex PCR. TCRdb holds this immuneACCESS table with in-frame rearrangements only. Some clones are missing; in checked studies, unresolved V genes explain under half, and the rest has no known cause. The table held for this sample gives 100,000 to 150,000 clones. The top ten constitute more than 1.5% of the sample. Sequenced sample: PBMCs. These receptors originate from a man aged 18 to 29 in good health and CMV-seronegative.

The chain combines TRBV27 with TRBJ2-6; D remains unclear. V shed 4 bases and J shed 0 bases, with 7 bases lying between them. Germline CDR1 MNHEY, CDR2 SMNVEV (reference sequence). This CDR3 has 15 residues. CDR3: CASSYQFSGANVLTF. CDR3 nucleotide sequence: TGTGCCAGCAGTTATCAGTTCTCTGGGGCCAACGTCCTGACTTTC.

CDR3 sequence: CASSWQGWSEKLFF. Written as DNA, the CDR3 is TGTGCCAGCAGTTGGCAGGGGTGGAGTGAAAAACTGTTTTTT. The V and J genes are TRBV28 and TRBJ1-4, with D possibly TRBD1 on 6 matching bases. V was trimmed by 4 bases and J by 7 bases, leaving 13 bases between them. Germline V gene lookup returns CDR1 MDHEN and CDR2 SYDVKM. This CDR3 is 14 amino acids long.

The V gene is TRBV11-2, the J gene TRBJ2-7, with D perhaps matching TRBD1 (6 bases). Germline CDR1 is SGHAT and CDR2 is FQNNGV. Trimming removed 5 bases from V and 4 bases from J, with 12 bases in between. The CDR3 sequence is 13 residues long. The CDR3 protein is CASSTGQYYEQYF. The CDR3 coding sequence is TGTGCCAGCAGCACCGGACAGTATTACGAGCAGTACTTC.

The V gene is TRBV14, the J gene TRBJ2-3, with D hard to call. Germline V gives CDR1 SGHDN, CDR2 FVKESK. Trimming stripped 0 bases from V and 3 bases from J, with 4 bases between. CDR3 length: 13 amino acids. The CDR3 sequence is CASSQDRTDTQYF. CDR3 in DNA: TGTGCCAGCAGCCAAGATCGTACAGATACGCAGTATTTT.

The gene calls are TRBV28 and TRBJ2-7, with TRBD2 as a possible D gene (6 bases). Germline V CDR1 and CDR2: MDHEN, SYDVKM. This CDR3 is built from 12 residues. V was cut by 0 bases and J by 7 bases, with 7 bases left in between. CDR3 DNA: TGTGCCAGCAGTTTATGGGAGGGGGAGCAGTACTTC. Its translation is CASSLWEGEQYF.

CDR3 coding DNA: TGTGCCTGGAGTGTATCAGTTCGGACTCCCTTTGAAGCTTTCTTT. Translated: CAWSVSVRTPFEAFF. The chain is built from TRBV30 and TRBJ1-1; no clear D gene. The CDR3 spans 15 residues. Germline assignment: CDR1 GTSNPN and CDR2 SVGIG (reference sequence). Trimming left V 0 bases short and J 7 bases short, with 18 bases between.

This chain joins TRBV4-1 and TRBJ1-3; D ambiguous. CDR3 length: 16 amino acids. Trimming pared 4 bases from V and 2 bases from J, leaving 15 bases between. Germline V lookup: CDR1 MGHRA, CDR2 YSYEKL. Here the CDR3 reads CASSLRFRGTGNTIYF. Written as DNA, the CDR3 is TGCGCCAGCAGCCTCCGCTTTCGGGGTACTGGAAACACCATATATTTT.

J is TRBJ2-3 and V is TRBV28; 12 bases align to TRBD2. The J segment lost 4 bases and the V segment lost 6 bases, leaving 5 bases of the junction unmatched. This CDR3 has 15 amino acids. Germline CDR1 MDHEN, CDR2 SYDVKM. The CDR3 DNA sequence: TGTGCCAGCAGCCCTAGCGGGAGGGCCGCAGATACGCAGTATTTT. Protein: CASSPSGRAADTQYF.

The rearrangement joins TRBV10-3 to TRBJ2-1; the D gene is possibly TRBD1 (6 bases). The V gene's germline CDR1 is ENHRY and CDR2 SYGVKD. CDR3 length equals 13 residues. The V and J ends lost 8 bases and 2 bases respectively, with 10 bases between them. The CDR3 sequence is CAIGGQTYNEQFF. The DNA for the CDR3 is TGTGCCATCGGTGGACAGACCTACAATGAGCAGTTCTTC.

The chain employs TRBV28 and TRBJ1-1; D uncertain. Between the trimmed V and J ends, which lost 1 base and 0 bases, there was a span of 9 bases. The CDR3 contains 15 residues. Germline CDR1 reads MDHEN; CDR2 reads SYDVKM. The CDR3 DNA sequence: TGTGCCAGCAGTTTATATGATCGGGTGAACACTGAAGCTTTCTTT. The encoded protein is CASSLYDRVNTEAFF.

Comment on this clone: Different DNA sequences within this sample yield the same CDR3. This sequence joins TRBV5-6 and TRBJ1-2, with D perhaps TRBD1 (6 bases). The CDR3 is 14 amino acids. Germline V gives CDR1 SGHDT, CDR2 YYEEEE. Trimming stripped 0 bases from V and 6 bases from J, with 12 bases between. The CDR3 loop reads CASSLASGAHGYTF. DNA for the CDR3: TGTGCCAGCAGCTTGGCGTCAGGGGCACATGGCTACACCTTC.

The chain couples TRBV7-6 to TRBJ2-2; possibly TRBD1 for D (5 bases). CDR1 is SGHVS and CDR2 is FNYEAQ in the germline V gene. This CDR3 has 14 amino acids. V lost 2 bases and J 4 bases, leaving 8 bases between the germline ends. CDR3 protein: CASSLQTATGELFF. The CDR3 bases are TGTGCCAGCAGCTTACAGACAGCCACCGGGGAGCTGTTTTTT.

The chain combines TRBV5-4 with TRBJ1-1; 9 nucleotides line up with TRBD1. This CDR3 spans 16 amino acids. Per germline, CDR1 SGHNT and CDR2 YYREEE (reference sequence). V lost 1 base to trimming and J lost 1 base; unmatched junction nucleotides: 5. The CDR3 is CASSLIGQGRNTEAFF. CDR3 nucleotides: TGTGCCAGCAGCTTGATTGGACAGGGGAGGAACACTGAAGCTTTCTTT.

J is TRBJ2-5 and V is TRBV25-1; 15 positions match TRBD2. CDR3 length: 17 residues. Germline lookup yields CDR1 MGHDK and CDR2 SYGVNS. The V gene end was trimmed by 4 bases and the J gene end by 4 bases; junction bases not matched to a gene: 7. The DNA for the CDR3 is TGTGCCAGCAGTGGAAGGACTAGCGGGGGGGATGGAGAGACCCAGTACTTC. Protein product: CASSGRTSGGDGETQYF.

The rearrangement uses TRBV4-1 and TRBJ2-7, with D perhaps TRBD1 (6 bases). CDR3 length equals 13 residues. Germline assignment: CDR1 MGHRA and CDR2 YSYEKL. The V end was cut by 4 bases, the J end by 5 bases, with 12 bases between. The CDR3 nucleotides are TGCGCCAGCAGCCCGCGAGGGGGAGACGAGCAGTACTTC. Translation gives CASSPRGGDEQYF.

The CDR3, as DNA: TGTGCCAGCAGTTACGGGCGGGGTAGCTCCTACGAGCAGTACTTC. Encoded protein: CASSYGRGSSYEQYF. The chain has TRBV6-5 and TRBJ2-7; TRBD2 might be the D (6 bases). The CDR3 length is 15 residues. The germline CDR1 and CDR2 sequences are MNHEY and SVGAGI. The V gene lost 2 bases and the J gene lost 0 bases, with 11 bases spanning the gap.

CDR3: CASNSNGAYQETQYF. DNA for the CDR3: TGCGCCAGCAATTCCAATGGGGCGTACCAAGAGACCCAGTACTTC. This chain joins TRBV5-1 and TRBJ2-5, with D perhaps matching TRBD1 (5 bases). Germline lookup yields CDR1 SGHRS and CDR2 YFSETQ. The CDR3 contains 15 residues. V gave up 6 bases and J gave up 0 bases, with 15 bases separating them.

V is TRBV4-3 and J is TRBJ2-3; 10 positions match TRBD1. The CDR3 runs 17 residues. V was clipped by 4 bases and J by 6 bases; unmatched bases: 13. Germline V gene data show CDR1 as LGHNA and CDR2 as YSLEER. The CDR3 spells CASSRASGQGGYDTQYF. CDR3 in DNA: TGCGCCAGCAGCCGCGCATCTGGACAGGGGGGATATGATACGCAGTATTTT.

V gene TRBV5-4 combines with J gene TRBJ1-2; possible D gene TRBD1, 6 bases. The CDR3 contains 13 residues. V lost 5 bases and J lost 8, with 16 bases in between. Germline CDR1 is SGHNT and CDR2 is YYREEE (reference sequence). The CDR3 region has the DNA TGTGCCAGCAGTTCTCAGGGGTCGTGGGGCTACACCTTC. This gives the protein CASSSQGSWGYTF.

The chain recombines TRBV6-5 with TRBJ1-6; D remains unclear. The V end lost 8 bases, the J end lost 0 bases, and 5 bases lay between the germline ends. The CDR3 totals 13 residues. The germline CDR1 and CDR2 sequences are MNHEY and SVGAGI. The CDR3 nucleotides are TGTGCCAGCGGCGGCTCCTATAATTCACCCCTCCACTTT. This encodes CASGGSYNSPLHF.

A remark on this clone: No conserved phenylalanine or tryptophan ends this CDR3, so it is likely a read error. The chain combines TRBV2 with TRBJ2-2; no definite D call. Between the trimmed V and J ends, which lost 4 bases and 0 bases, there was a span of 9 bases. CDR1 and CDR2 from the germline V gene are SNHLY and FYNNEI. The CDR3 length is 15 residues. The CDR3, as DNA: TGTGCCAGCAGTGTTACCAGGACGAACACCGGGGAGCTGTTTTCT. It is translated as CASSVTRTNTGELFS.

Here the CDR3 reads CASSLDRAVYEQYF. In nucleotides, the CDR3 is TGTGCCAGCTCACTGGACAGGGCGGTATACGAGCAGTACTTC. The chain joins TRBV18 to TRBJ2-5; 8 nucleotides align to TRBD1. The DNA end is a closer match to TRBJ2-7, so the J assignment may be wrong. Germline CDR1 and CDR2: KGHSH and LQKENI. This CDR3 comprises 14 residues.

The gene calls are TRBV28 and TRBJ2-3, with 8 bases fitting TRBD2. Germline loops: CDR1 MDHEN, CDR2 SYDVKM. The CDR3 runs to 14 residues. The V gene end was trimmed by 5 bases and the J gene end by 1 base; junction bases not matched to a gene: 2. The CDR3 nucleotides are TGTGCCAGCAGTCTTAGCGGGGGCACAGATACGCAGTATTTT. Translation gives CASSLSGGTDTQYF.

This chain links TRBV6-1 with TRBJ1-2; D remains unclear. Germline CDR1 is MNHNS and CDR2 is SASEGT. V dropped 7 bases and J dropped 6 bases, with 21 bases sitting between them. The CDR3 covers 15 residues. The CDR3 sequence is CASNPLGRVHNGYTF. The CDR3 DNA reads TGTGCCAGCAACCCCCTCGGGCGGGTACATAATGGCTACACCTTC.

In regard to this clone: Mismatch with germline at one junction end may stem from a read error. For the CDR3, the DNA is TGCAGCGTTGAAGAGCCAGGGCTAGGGCTCGACTTC. Amino acid sequence: CSVEEPGLGLDF. The chain has TRBV29-1 and TRBJ2-4; D perhaps matches TRBD1 (5 bases). This CDR3 spans 12 amino acids. The germline gives CDR1 SQVTM, CDR2 ANQGSEA.

The genes are TRBV2 and TRBJ2-7; D not certain. Germline V lookup: CDR1 SNHLY, CDR2 FYNNEI. V lost 2 bases and J 4 bases, leaving 3 bases between the germline ends. This CDR3 comprises 11 residues. The CDR3 region has the DNA TGTGCCAGCAGTGAACTTTACGAGCAGTACTTC. Translating it yields CASSELYEQYF.